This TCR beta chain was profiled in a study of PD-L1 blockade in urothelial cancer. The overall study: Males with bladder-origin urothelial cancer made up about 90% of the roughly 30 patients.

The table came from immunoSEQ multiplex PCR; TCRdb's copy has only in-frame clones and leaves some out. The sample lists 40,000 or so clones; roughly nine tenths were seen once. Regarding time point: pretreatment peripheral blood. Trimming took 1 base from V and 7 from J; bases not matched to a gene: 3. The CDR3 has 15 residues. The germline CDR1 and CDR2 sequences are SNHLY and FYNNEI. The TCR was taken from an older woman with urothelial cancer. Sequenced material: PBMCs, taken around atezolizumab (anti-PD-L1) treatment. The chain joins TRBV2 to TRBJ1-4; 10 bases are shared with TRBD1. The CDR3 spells CASSEDGTGAEKLFF. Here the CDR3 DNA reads TGTGCCAGCAGTGAAGATGGGACAGGGGCTGAAAAACTGTTTTTT.